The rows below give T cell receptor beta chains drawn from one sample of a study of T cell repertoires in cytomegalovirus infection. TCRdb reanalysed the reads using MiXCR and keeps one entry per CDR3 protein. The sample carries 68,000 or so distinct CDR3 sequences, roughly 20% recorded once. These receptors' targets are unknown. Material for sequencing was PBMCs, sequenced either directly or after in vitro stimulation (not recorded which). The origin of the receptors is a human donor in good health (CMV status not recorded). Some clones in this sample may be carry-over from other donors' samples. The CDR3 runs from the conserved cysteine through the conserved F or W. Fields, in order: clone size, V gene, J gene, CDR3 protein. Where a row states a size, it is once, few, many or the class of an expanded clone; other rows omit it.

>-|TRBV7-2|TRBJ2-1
CASSLSPGNNEQFF
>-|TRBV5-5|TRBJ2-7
CASSLIQAGSYEQYF
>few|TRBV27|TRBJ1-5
CASSLSGRYSNQPQHF
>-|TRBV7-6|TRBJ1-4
CASSLEKLFF
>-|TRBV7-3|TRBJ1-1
CASSLNGENTEAFF
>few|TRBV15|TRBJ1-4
CATSSFATNEKLFF
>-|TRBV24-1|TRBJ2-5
CATSYSGMKETQYF
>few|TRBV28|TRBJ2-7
CASSLSRGPYEQYF
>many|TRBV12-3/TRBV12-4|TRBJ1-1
CASSLAENTEAFF
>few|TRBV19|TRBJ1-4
CASSILPF
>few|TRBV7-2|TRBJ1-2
CASSLNRGRNGYTF
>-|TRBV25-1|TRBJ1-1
CASSEGGTRGAFF
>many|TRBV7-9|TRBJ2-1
CASSLVMRNNEQFF
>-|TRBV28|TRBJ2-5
CASSLSLAGAETQYF
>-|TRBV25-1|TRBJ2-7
CASSAGARVGGYEQYF
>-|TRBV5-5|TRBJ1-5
CASSLEQGINQPQHF
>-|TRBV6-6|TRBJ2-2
CASLVNGNTGELFF
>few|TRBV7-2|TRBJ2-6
CASSLLGRAGANVLTF
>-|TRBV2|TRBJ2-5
CASGGSPNGETQYF
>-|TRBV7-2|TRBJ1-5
CASSPDRSGNQPQHF
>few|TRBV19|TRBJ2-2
CASTGVNTGELFF
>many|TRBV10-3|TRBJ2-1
CAVKGGSAIEQFF
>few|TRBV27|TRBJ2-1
CASSPTSISYNEQFF
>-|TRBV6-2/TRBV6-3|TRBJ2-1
CASSDNKGLADSSYNEQFF
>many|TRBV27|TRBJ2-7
CASSLTEDYEQYF
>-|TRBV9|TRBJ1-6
CASSGTLGGSNSPLHF
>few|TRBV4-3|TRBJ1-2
CASSQINSNTYGYTF
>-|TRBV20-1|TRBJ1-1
CSARRGGGKTEAFF
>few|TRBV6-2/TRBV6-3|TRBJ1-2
CASSYSKSDGYYGYTF
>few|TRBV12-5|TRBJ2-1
CASGLVQGGQGSYNEQFF
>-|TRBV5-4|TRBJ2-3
CASSLEVDTQYF
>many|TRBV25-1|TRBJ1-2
CASTPDLAPYGYTF
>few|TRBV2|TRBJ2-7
CASQLQGGVSYEQYF
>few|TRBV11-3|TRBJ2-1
CASSQDSSYNEQFF
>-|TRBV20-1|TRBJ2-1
CSARDPPHNEQFF
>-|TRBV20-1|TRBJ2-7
CSASRGYGAYEQYF
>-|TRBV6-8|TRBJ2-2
CASSNQAIGNTGELFF
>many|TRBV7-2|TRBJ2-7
CASSLARTSDEQYF
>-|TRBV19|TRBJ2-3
CASTPDSPDTQYF
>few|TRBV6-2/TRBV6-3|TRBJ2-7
CASRITGTGGLYEQYF
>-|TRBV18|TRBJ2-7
CASSPGDYRVHEQYF
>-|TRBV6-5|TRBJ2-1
CASSHRDGYNEQFF
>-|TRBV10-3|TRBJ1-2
CASNPGTLGTYTF
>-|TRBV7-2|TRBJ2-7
CASSLASTGLAGSSYEQYF
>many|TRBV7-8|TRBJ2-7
CASSPQGPSYEQYF
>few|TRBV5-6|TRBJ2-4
CASNLGGLDRFLAKNIQYF
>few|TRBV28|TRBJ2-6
CASSTGPESGANVLTF
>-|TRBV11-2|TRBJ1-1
CASRPQQVLMGTEAFF
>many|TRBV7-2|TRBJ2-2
CASSLKGTGELFF
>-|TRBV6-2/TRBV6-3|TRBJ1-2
CASSYSQGPSYTF
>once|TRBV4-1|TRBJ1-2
CASSQPGTAYGYTF
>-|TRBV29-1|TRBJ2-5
CSVERTASGSRETQYF
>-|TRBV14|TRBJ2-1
CASSQVLGRGNEQFF
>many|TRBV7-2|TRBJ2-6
CASSLTSGGSGANVLTF
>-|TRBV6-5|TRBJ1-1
CASSYSIGSGALNTEAFF
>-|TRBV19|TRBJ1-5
CASSIVGNQPQHF
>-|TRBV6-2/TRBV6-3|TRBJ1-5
CASTKGTQYQPQHF
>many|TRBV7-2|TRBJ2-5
CASSRAWDSATQYF
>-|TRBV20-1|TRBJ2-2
CSARPGTANTGELFF